The 21 T cell receptor beta chains presented below share a single source sample, sequenced in a study of T cell responses to AZD1222 COVID-19 vaccine. Using immunoSEQ multiplex PCR, the repertoire was profiled, and TCRdb retains in-frame clones only, with some absent. Of roughly 130,000 clones detected, 90% to 95% appear once; the ten largest clones hold 1.5% to 2%. The sample here was peripheral blood, taken on day 0 of AZD1222 vaccination. These receptors came from an adult in good health.

The chain couples TRBV5-5 to TRBJ2-7; the D call may be TRBD1 or TRBD2 (6 bases each). V was pared by 4 bases and J by 1 base, with 18 bases between. Germline CDR1 reads SGHKS; CDR2 reads YYEKEE (reference sequence). The CDR3 totals 16 residues. The CDR3 loop reads CASSERRGWLSYEQYF. The CDR3 coding sequence is TGTGCCAGCAGCGAGCGGAGGGGGTGGCTTTCCTACGAGCAGTACTTC.

The V call is TRBV27, the J call TRBJ1-2; D may be TRBD1 (6 bases). The CDR3 has 17 amino acids. Trimming cost V 3 bases and J 5 bases, with 22 bases left between them. Germline V gives CDR1 MNHEY, CDR2 SMNVEV (reference sequence). CDR3 DNA sequence: TGTGCCAGCAGTTTGAGCGGGGGCCTCATTTCCTTATATGGCTACACCTTC. It specifies CASSLSGGLISLYGYTF.

This clone was counted once. The chain links TRBV4-2 to TRBJ1-2, with D possibly matching TRBD1 (6 bases). V was clipped by 5 bases and J by 3 bases, with 7 bases between them. The CDR3 totals 12 residues. Germline V gene data show CDR1 as LGHNA and CDR2 as YNFKEQ. This chain's CDR3 is CASSRGDYGYTF. The CDR3 DNA is TGTGCCAGCAGCAGGGGGGACTATGGCTACACCTTC.

The J gene is TRBJ1-5, the V gene TRBV7-2, with D unclear. The CDR3 consists of 16 residues. From germline, CDR1 is SGHTA and CDR2 FQGNSA. V was clipped by 1 base and J by 2 bases, with 12 bases between them. As DNA, the CDR3 is TGTGCCAGCAGCTTAGAGAGAGGGAGAGGCAATCAGCCCCAGCATTTT. Its protein is CASSLERGRGNQPQHF.

The rearrangement links TRBV7-3 to TRBJ2-7; D remains ambiguous. The V end lost 3 bases, the J end lost 2 bases, and 14 bases lay between the germline ends. Germline V gene data show CDR1 as SGHTA and CDR2 as FQGTGA. The CDR3 is 15 residues long. DNA of the CDR3: TGTGCCAGCAGCTTTAGTTCGGCGGTACCCTACGAGCAGTACTTC. The encoded protein is CASSFSSAVPYEQYF.

J is TRBJ2-3 and V is TRBV5-1; possible D gene TRBD1, 6 bases. CDR3 length: 16 amino acids. CDR1 and CDR2 from the germline V gene are SGHRS and YFSETQ. V was cut by 0 bases and J by 6 bases, with 17 bases left in between. CDR3 sequence: CASSLVPQGQVDTQYF. The DNA of the CDR3 is TGCGCCAGCAGCTTGGTCCCACAGGGTCAAGTTGATACGCAGTATTTT.

The chain recombines TRBV9 with TRBJ1-5, with no clear D. From germline, CDR1 is SGDLS and CDR2 YYNGEE. The CDR3 has 15 residues. V was cut by 0 bases and J by 0 bases, with 7 bases left in between. CDR3 amino acids: CASSVGHSSNQPQHF. Written as DNA, the CDR3 is TGTGCCAGCAGCGTAGGACACAGTAGCAATCAGCCCCAGCATTTT.

The J gene is TRBJ2-2, the V gene TRBV7-2, with D possibly being TRBD1 (8 bases). The CDR3 contains 16 residues. V shed 5 bases and J shed 3 bases, with 16 bases lying between them. The germline CDR1 and CDR2 sequences are SGHTA and FQGNSA. The CDR3 nucleotides are TGTGCCAGCAGCCCTCGGACAGGGAGGGACACCGGGGAGCTGTTTTTT. It specifies CASSPRTGRDTGELFF.

The V and J genes are TRBV6-5 and TRBJ2-3; 7 bases agree with TRBD1. The V gene end was trimmed by 6 bases and the J gene end by 2 bases; junction bases not matched to a gene: 5. Germline V gene lookup returns CDR1 MNHEY and CDR2 SVGAGI. This CDR3 has 14 amino acids. Here the CDR3 reads CASRTGAYTDTQYF. In DNA, the CDR3 is TGTGCCAGCAGAACAGGGGCCTACACAGATACGCAGTATTTT.

The V and J genes are TRBV12-3 or TRBV12-4 and TRBJ1-1; maybe TRBD1 (5 bases). This CDR3 region has 13 residues. V was pared by 0 bases and J by 7 bases, with 9 bases between. DNA for the CDR3: TGTGCCAGCAGTTTAGCGTCGGGGGGTGAAGCTTTCTTT. Protein: CASSLASGGEAFF.

This clone turned up a few times. The chain is built from TRBV9 and TRBJ1-1; TRBD1 is a possible D gene (5 bases). Germline values: CDR1 SGDLS, CDR2 YYNGEE. The CDR3 runs to 14 residues. V dropped 0 bases and J dropped 4 bases, with 10 bases sitting between them. The CDR3 nucleotides are TGTGCCAGCAGCGTAGTGGAGGGGACCACTGAAGCTTTCTTT. This encodes CASSVVEGTTEAFF.

This sequence joins TRBV12-2 and TRBJ1-4; TRBD1 reflects the table's D call only, with no check against the DNA. TRBV12-2 is a recognized pseudogene. This CDR3 contains 16 residues. DNA for the CDR3: TGTGCAAGTCGCTTAGCCCAGGGGGCAATCGACGAAAAACTGTTTTTT. It encodes CASRLAQGAIDEKLFF.

Here the CDR3 DNA reads TGTGCCAGCAGCTTATCCCCAGCCGCACTCAACGAGCAGTACTTC. This gives the protein CASSLSPAALNEQYF. The rearrangement uses TRBV7-9 and TRBJ2-7; D gene ambiguous. The CDR3 has 15 residues. Germline CDR1 is SEHNR and CDR2 is FQNEAQ (reference sequence). V dropped 2 bases and J dropped 5 bases, with 16 bases sitting between them.

The V and J genes are TRBV12-5 and TRBJ2-3; the match to TRBD2 covers 10 bases. The CDR3 covers 14 residues. The V gene's germline CDR1 is LGHNT and CDR2 FRNRAP. With V trimmed by 5 bases and J by 5 bases, 4 bases remained unmatched. The CDR3, as DNA: TGTGCTAGTGGTCCAGCGGGGGGGCTAGATACGCAGTATTTT. Its protein product is CASGPAGGLDTQYF.

The chain combines TRBV7-6 with TRBJ1-1, with D unclear. Trimming pared 4 bases from V and 5 bases from J, leaving 11 bases between. Germline V gene lookup returns CDR1 SGHVS and CDR2 FNYEAQ. The CDR3 loop spans 13 amino acids. This CDR3 is CASSSPQETEAFF. The DNA of the CDR3 is TGTGCCAGCAGCTCCCCTCAGGAGACTGAAGCTTTCTTT.

The rearrangement links TRBV5-1 to TRBJ2-2; 10 nucleotides match TRBD1. With V trimmed by 0 bases and J by 6 bases, 5 bases remained unmatched. The CDR3 runs to 16 residues. Germline V gives CDR1 SGHRS, CDR2 YFSETQ. The CDR3 nucleotides are TGCGCCAGCAGCTTGGGGGGACAGGGGATTGCCGGGGAGCTGTTTTTT. This gives the protein CASSLGGQGIAGELFF.

The chain is built from TRBV6-5 and TRBJ1-2; D is undetermined. The CDR3 is 12 amino acids. The V end was cut by 6 bases, the J end by 7 bases, with 12 bases between. Germline CDR1 and CDR2: MNHEY and SVGAGI. CDR3 protein: CASRGLSGGYTF. The CDR3 DNA sequence: TGTGCCAGCAGAGGACTCTCGGGTGGCTACACCTTC.

The chain is built from TRBV7-2 and TRBJ1-1; no clear D. This CDR3 region has 14 residues. Trimming pared 6 bases from V and 1 base from J, leaving 12 bases between. Germline CDR1 reads SGHTA; CDR2 reads FQGNSA. The CDR3 sequence: CASRTRVGNTEAFF. For the CDR3, the DNA is TGTGCCAGCAGAACACGGGTTGGGAACACTGAAGCTTTCTTT.

V and J are TRBV19 and TRBJ1-3; possible D gene TRBD1, 6 bases. Germline loops: CDR1 LNHDA, CDR2 SQIVND (reference sequence). The CDR3 spans 16 residues. The V and J ends lost 6 bases and 3 bases respectively, with 18 bases between them. As DNA, the CDR3 is TGTGCCAGTAGCACCCTTATGGGGGGCGGTGGAAACACCATATATTTT. Translated: CASSTLMGGGGNTIYF.

V gene TRBV13 combines with J gene TRBJ2-1, with TRBD1 as a possible D gene (8 bases). Germline V gene data show CDR1 as PRHDT and CDR2 as FYEKMQ (reference sequence). V was clipped by 5 bases and J by 1 base, with 30 bases between them. This CDR3 region has 21 residues. The CDR3 bases are TGTGCCAGCAGCCCCACAGGCGGACAGGGAAGGGCCGGGGGGTCCTACAATGAGCAGTTCTTC. Translation: CASSPTGGQGRAGGSYNEQFF.

This clone came up once. The J gene is TRBJ2-1, the V gene TRBV7-3; 11 bases line up with TRBD2. Trimming cost V 2 bases and J 4 bases; bases outside gene matches: 7. The CDR3 extends over 17 amino acids. The germline gives CDR1 SGHTA, CDR2 FQGTGA. This chain's CDR3 is CASSLASGGTRYNEQFF. The CDR3 nucleotides are TGTGCCAGCAGCTTAGCTAGCGGGGGGACGCGGTACAATGAGCAGTTCTTC.